The 23 T cell receptor beta chains in this list originate from one sample, sequenced in a study of radiotherapy plus CTLA-4 blockade in lung cancer. Here immunoSEQ multiplex PCR was the method, and the copy in TCRdb shows in-frame clones only, minus some. The data show tens of thousands of clones, under 80% seen once. The sequencing used peripheral blood, collected from a patient treated with radiotherapy plus ipilimumab. Receptor source: a human donor with non-small cell lung cancer who had a partial response to radiotherapy plus ipilimumab. Some clones in this sample may be carry-over from other donors' samples.

The V call is TRBV10-1, the J call TRBJ2-2; D is unresolved. This CDR3 spans 12 amino acids. Trimming took off 5 bases at V and 7 bases at J, with 8 bases between the two ends. Germline V CDR1 and CDR2: WNHNN, SYGVQD (reference sequence). The CDR3 DNA is TGCGCCAGCAGTACCTATGGCGGGGAGCTGTTTTTT. Translated, it gives CASSTYGGELFF.

The CDR3 here is CASDGPSGRALDNEQFF. The CDR3 coding sequence is TGTGCCAGTGACGGTCCTAGCGGGAGGGCCCTCGACAATGAGCAGTTCTTC. The rearrangement links TRBV2 to TRBJ2-1; 12 bases align to TRBD2. Germline V gives CDR1 SNHLY, CDR2 FYNNEI. Trimming took 9 bases from V and 5 from J; bases not matched to a gene: 14. The CDR3 has 17 amino acids.

V is TRBV25-1 and J is TRBJ1-2; TRBD1 agrees at 11 bases. Germline CDR1 is MGHDK and CDR2 is SYGVNS. The CDR3 contains 14 residues. After removal of 5 bases from V and 7 bases from J, the junction contained 6 bases not matched to a gene. The CDR3 spells CASSYGQGAGGYTF. In DNA, the CDR3 is TGTGCCAGCAGTTACGGACAGGGGGCGGGTGGCTACACCTTC.

The chain couples TRBV6-6 to TRBJ2-7, with D perhaps matching TRBD1 (5 bases). The CDR3 runs 15 residues. Germline V gene sequence: CDR1 MNHNY, CDR2 SVGAGI (reference sequence). Trimming left V 2 bases short and J 2 bases short, with 13 bases between. The CDR3 sequence is CASSYPGQTTYEQYF. The CDR3 DNA follows: TGTGCCAGCAGTTACCCCGGACAAACCACCTACGAGCAGTACTTC.

V is TRBV30 and J is TRBJ2-1, with 8 bases fitting TRBD2. V shed 2 bases and J 7 bases; nucleotides not matched to a gene: 4. The germline V gene has CDR1 GTSNPN and CDR2 SVGIG (reference sequence). This CDR3 region has 13 residues. CDR3 loop: CAWSSGSLNEQFF. The DNA of the CDR3 is TGTGCCTGGAGTAGCGGGAGCTTAAATGAGCAGTTCTTC.

Only a few counts were recorded for this clone. The rearrangement joins TRBV28 to TRBJ1-2; 7 bases are a match to TRBD1. This CDR3 has 14 amino acids. CDR1 and CDR2 (germline): MDHEN, SYDVKM. With V trimmed by 5 bases and J by 5 bases, 8 bases remained unmatched. The CDR3 DNA sequence: TGTGCCAGCAGTATTGACAGGGAGTTTTATGGCTACACCTTC. This translates into CASSIDREFYGYTF.

J is TRBJ2-7 and V is TRBV9; TRBD2 matches at 7 bases. The CDR3 consists of 15 residues. Germline trimming cut 4 bases from V and 3 bases from J; bases unmatched to any gene: 10. Germline V gives CDR1 SGDLS, CDR2 YYNGEE. CDR3 nucleotide sequence: TGTGCCAGCAGCCTCGGGGCGGGAGAAGGCTACGAGCAGTACTTC. As protein: CASSLGAGEGYEQYF.

This chain uses TRBV6-5 with TRBJ2-2, with 8 bases identical to TRBD1. The length of the CDR3 is 15 residues. CDR1 and CDR2 (germline): MNHEY, SVGAGI. After removal of 8 bases from V and 1 base from J, the junction contained 6 bases not matched to a gene. The CDR3, as DNA: TGTGCCAGCCTCCTGGACAGGGTGAACACCGGGGAGCTGTTTTTT. It encodes CASLLDRVNTGELFF.

This rearrangement joins TRBV7-2 to TRBJ1-2; perhaps TRBD1 as D (5 bases). This CDR3 has 15 amino acids. The germline V gene encodes CDR1 SGHTA and CDR2 FQGNSA. V was cut by 4 bases and J by 4 bases, with 16 bases left in between. CDR3 in amino acids: CASSSRAAGPYGYTF. For the CDR3, the DNA is TGTGCCAGCAGCTCTCGGGCCGCGGGGCCCTATGGCTACACCTTC. Using reference TRBV7-2 and TRBJ1-2 for the parts outside the CDR3, the full variable domain is GAGVSQSPSNKVTEKGKDVELRCDPISGHTALYWYRQSLGQGLEFLIYFQGNSAPDKSGLPSDRFSAERTGGSVSTLTIQRTQQEDSAVYLCASSSRAAGPYGYTFGSGTRLTVV.

V and J are TRBV7-2 and TRBJ1-5; no clear D. With 5 bases removed from V and 9 bases from J, the gap between germline ends came to 14 bases. The CDR3 has 13 amino acids. Germline loops: CDR1 SGHTA, CDR2 FQGNSA. DNA of the CDR3: TGTGCCAGCAGCCCCCCCAGCGACGGGCCCCAGCATTTT. It yields the protein CASSPPSDGPQHF.

The chain recombines TRBV11-3 with TRBJ1-6; D gene unclear. The ends were cut back, 5 bases at V and 3 bases at J, with 14 bases in the middle. Germline-derived CDR1 and CDR2 are SGHNT and YENEEA. The CDR3 sequence is 16 residues long. CDR3 DNA: TGTGCCAGCAGCCCTAGGCGGGTAGACTATAATTCACCCCTCCACTTT. Translating it yields CASSPRRVDYNSPLHF.

The chain employs TRBV20-1 and TRBJ2-3; D is unclear. The CDR3 is 10 amino acids. Germline V gene lookup returns CDR1 DFQATT and CDR2 SNEGSKA (reference sequence). The CDR3 DNA follows: TGCAGGGTCCGGGCAGATACGCAGTATTTT. Residues: CRVRADTQYF.

The chain recombines TRBV30 with TRBJ2-7, with TRBD1 identical over 10 bases. Germline trimming cut 0 bases from V and 4 bases from J; bases unmatched to any gene: 9. The germline V gene encodes CDR1 GTSNPN and CDR2 SVGIG (reference sequence). The CDR3 spans 16 residues. As DNA, the CDR3 is TGTGCCTGGAGTGTACTAAAGACAGGGGGCTTTTACGAGCAGTACTTC. Protein: CAWSVLKTGGFYEQYF.

This clone was counted once. The chain has TRBV9 and TRBJ2-2, with TRBD1 matching 12 bases. Germline V lookup: CDR1 SGDLS, CDR2 YYNGEE. CDR3 length: 16 residues. The junction had 1 base not matched to a gene; V was cut back by 0 bases and J by 4 bases. The CDR3: CASSVAGQGATGELFF. The CDR3 DNA reads TGTGCCAGCAGCGTAGCGGGACAGGGGGCCACCGGGGAGCTGTTTTTT.

This clone turned up a few times. This chain uses TRBV6-6 with TRBJ2-1, with a possible D match to TRBD2 (6 bases). V lost 4 bases, J lost 3 bases, and 10 bases lay in between. This CDR3 has 14 amino acids. Per the germline V gene, CDR1 is MNHNY and CDR2 is SVGAGI (reference sequence). The chain's CDR3 is CASSLPGGYNEQFF. The CDR3 DNA sequence: TGTGCCAGCAGTTTACCCGGGGGCTACAATGAGCAGTTCTTC.

V gene TRBV5-4 combines with J gene TRBJ2-5; 14 nucleotides match TRBD2. V dropped 2 bases and J dropped 4; count of bases not matched to a gene: 13. There are 19 residues in the CDR3. Looked up from germline, CDR1 is SGHNT and CDR2 is YYREEE (reference sequence). This CDR3 is CASSFPRGTSGGSGETQYF. The DNA of the CDR3 is TGTGCCAGCAGCTTCCCCCGGGGGACTAGCGGGGGATCGGGAGAGACCCAGTACTTC.

The rearrangement links TRBV2 to TRBJ2-1, with 13 bases lining up with TRBD2. From germline, CDR1 is SNHLY and CDR2 FYNNEI. The CDR3 length is 16 residues. Unmatched junction bases numbered 1, after V lost 3 bases and J lost 2 bases. CDR3: CASSEGLAGPYNEQFF. CDR3 bases: TGTGCCAGCAGTGAGGGACTAGCGGGACCCTACAATGAGCAGTTCTTC.

The rearrangement uses TRBV7-2 and TRBJ1-2, with 7 nucleotides matching TRBD1. In germline, CDR1 is SGHTA, CDR2 FQGNSA. This CDR3 is 13 amino acids long. With 7 bases clipped from V and 7 bases from J, the junction kept 9 bases outside the gene matches. The CDR3, as DNA: TGTGCCAGCACCTCAGACAGGGCCAGTGGCTACACCTTC. This translates into CASTSDRASGYTF.

This chain joins TRBV29-1 and TRBJ2-2; 12 nucleotides line up with TRBD2. V lost 7 bases and J lost 8; bases outside the gene matches: 14. There are 16 residues in the CDR3. Germline CDR1 reads SQVTM; CDR2 reads ANQGSEA. In DNA form, the CDR3 reads TGCAGCGCCTGGTCGGGCCTAGCGGGAGGGCCTGGGGAGCTGTTTTTT. This translates into CSAWSGLAGGPGELFF.

This clone has just a few counts. The V call is TRBV4-3, the J call TRBJ2-2, with D possibly being TRBD1 (5 bases). V gave up 0 bases and J gave up 1 base, with 9 bases separating them. CDR1 and CDR2 (germline): LGHNA, YSLEER. The CDR3 totals 16 residues. The CDR3 is CASSQDRALNTGELFF. The CDR3 coding sequence is TGCGCCAGCAGCCAAGACAGGGCTCTGAACACCGGGGAGCTGTTTTTT.

The chain has TRBV9 and TRBJ1-1; 8 positions agree with TRBD1. The germline V gene has CDR1 SGDLS and CDR2 YYNGEE. The CDR3 is 14 residues long. The V segment lost 2 bases and the J segment 7 bases; nucleotides outside the gene matches: 7. The CDR3 DNA reads as TGTGCCAGCAGCGTTCTGGACAGGGAGGATGAAGCTTTCTTT. This gives the protein CASSVLDREDEAFF.

This clone appeared once. The gene calls are TRBV7-8 and TRBJ2-1, with 9 bases aligning to TRBD2. Germline V gives CDR1 SGHVS, CDR2 FQNEAQ. The V gene end was trimmed by 1 base and the J gene end by 6 bases; junction bases not matched to a gene: 7. The CDR3 contains 16 residues. CDR3 coding DNA: TGTGCCAGCAGCTTAGTGGCGGGAGGGTCCCTCAATGAGCAGTTCTTC. Amino acids: CASSLVAGGSLNEQFF.

This chain links TRBV4-2 with TRBJ2-3; no clear D. Germline lookup yields CDR1 LGHNA and CDR2 YNFKEQ. Trimming removed 1 base from V and 4 bases from J, with 6 bases in between. CDR3 size: 13 residues. The DNA for the CDR3 is TGTGCCAGCAGCCAAGTCCCGGCAGATACGCAGTATTTT. Encoded protein: CASSQVPADTQYF.